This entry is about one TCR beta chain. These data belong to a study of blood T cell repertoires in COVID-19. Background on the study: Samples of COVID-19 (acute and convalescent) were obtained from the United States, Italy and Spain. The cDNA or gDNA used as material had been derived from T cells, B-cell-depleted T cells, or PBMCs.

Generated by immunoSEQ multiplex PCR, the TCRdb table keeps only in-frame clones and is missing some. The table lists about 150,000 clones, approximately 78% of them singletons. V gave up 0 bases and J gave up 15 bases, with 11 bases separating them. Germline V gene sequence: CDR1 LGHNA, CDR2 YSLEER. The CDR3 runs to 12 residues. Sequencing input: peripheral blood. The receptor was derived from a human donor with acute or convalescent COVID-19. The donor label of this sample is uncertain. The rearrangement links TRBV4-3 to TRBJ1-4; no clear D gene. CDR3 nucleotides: TGCGCCAGCAGCCAAGATTTGGGGAGAGTGTTTTTT. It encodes CASSQDLGRVFF.